This TCR beta chain emerged from a study of blood T cells in healthy people across ages. Study-wide results and limits: Unsorted PBMCs blocked a conclusive comparison of naive and antigen-experienced cells.

The germline CDR1 and CDR2 sequences are SQVTM and ANQGSEA. CDR3 length: 11 amino acids. Through a sample-barcoded 5' primer and a J-beta primer mix, a second PCR was run for roughly 6 to 12 cycles. TCRdb passed the 5' RACE reads through MiXCR, listing each CDR3 protein once. In the table there are almost 1 million distinct CDR3 sequences, roughly 51% of which are singletons. This clonotype was observed once. The target antigen is unknown. Relative to the germline gene, one junction end is altered; a read error may explain this. J is TRBJ1-2 and V is TRBV29-1; D is possibly TRBD1 (6 bases). Sequenced material: blood. This sequence originates from an older woman in good health. CDR3 amino acids: CSGKQGYGHTF. The CDR3 DNA follows: TGCAGCGGTAAACAGGGTTATGGCCACACCTTC. Full variable domain (outside the CDR3, taken from reference TRBV29-1 and TRBJ1-2): SAVISQKPSRDICQRGTSLTIQCQVDSQVTMMFWYRQQPGQSLTLIATANQGSEATYESGFVIDKFPISRPNLTFSTLTVSNMSPEDSSIYLCSGKQGYGHTFGSGTRLTVV.